Below, 3 T cell receptor beta chains from the same sample are listed, as sequenced in a study of Tregs in tolerant kidney transplant recipients (dated by TCRdb to about 2019). The library came from the immunoSEQ multiplex PCR assay. This immuneACCESS table, as held by TCRdb, lists in-frame sequences with V and J called but not all clones. Of the missing ones, under half trace to an unresolved V gene in checked studies; the others have no known cause. This sample's table carries approximately 35,000 clones. The ten largest clones capture 6.5% to 8% of the sample. The time point label of this sample denotes: blood sample drawn before combined kidney and bone marrow transplant. This specimen was CD8+ T cells from blood, taken before the transplant. Receptor source: a human donor who received a combined kidney and bone marrow transplant.

Concerning this clone itself: The observed sequence ends 3 residues before the CDR3 terminus, with the missing tail filled in from the germline J gene. The chain uses TRBV19 and TRBJ2-1; D perhaps matches TRBD1 (6 bases). Germline CDR1 is LNHDA and CDR2 is SQIVND (reference sequence). Trimming removed 8 bases from V and 0 bases from J, with 14 bases in between. The CDR3 runs 15 residues. The CDR3 sequence is CASSQGSSSYNEQFF. The DNA read from the CDR3 is TGTGCCAGTTCGCAGGGGTCGAGCTCCTACAATGAG.

Regarding this clone: Read coverage stops 3 residues before the CDR3 terminus; the germline J gene supplies the remainder. The V gene is TRBV7-9, the J gene TRBJ2-2; 7 bases fit TRBD1. The trim removed 3 bases at V and 4 bases at J, leaving 5 bases unmatched. The CDR3 is 15 amino acids. From germline, CDR1 is SEHNR and CDR2 FQNEAQ (reference sequence). The chain's CDR3 is CASSFGQGVTGELFF. The DNA read from the CDR3 is TGTGCCAGCAGCTTCGGGCAGGGGGTCACCGGGGAG.

About this clone itself: Read sequence stops 3 residues before the CDR3 end, and the germline J gene provides the missing end. The chain has TRBV19 and TRBJ1-5; D is uncertain. Germline CDR1 and CDR2: LNHDA and SQIVND (reference sequence). This CDR3 has 15 residues. The V end lost 6 bases, the J end lost 6 bases, and 18 bases lay between the germline ends. The sequenced CDR3 bases are TGTGCCAGTAGGAAGCTCTCGAACTCGGTTCAGCCC. Translated, it gives CASRKLSNSVQP. In full, the CDR3 reads CASRKLSNSVQPQHF.